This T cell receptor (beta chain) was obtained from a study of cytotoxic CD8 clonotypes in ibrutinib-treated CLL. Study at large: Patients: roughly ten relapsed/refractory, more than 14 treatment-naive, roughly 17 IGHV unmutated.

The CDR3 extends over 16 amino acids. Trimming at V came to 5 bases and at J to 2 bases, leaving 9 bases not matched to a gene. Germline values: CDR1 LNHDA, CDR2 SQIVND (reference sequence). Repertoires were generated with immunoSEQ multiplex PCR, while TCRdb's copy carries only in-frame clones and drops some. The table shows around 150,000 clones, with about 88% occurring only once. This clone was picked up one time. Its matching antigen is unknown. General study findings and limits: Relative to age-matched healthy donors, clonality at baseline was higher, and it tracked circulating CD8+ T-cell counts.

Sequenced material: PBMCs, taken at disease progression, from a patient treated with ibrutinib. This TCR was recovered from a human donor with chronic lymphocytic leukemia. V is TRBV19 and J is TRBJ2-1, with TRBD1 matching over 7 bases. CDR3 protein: CASSLPQGVTYNEQFF. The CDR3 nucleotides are TGTGCCAGTAGTCTACCTCAGGGGGTAACCTACAATGAGCAGTTCTTC.